This record looks at one T cell receptor (beta chain) sequence and its context. What antigen it recognizes has not been identified. Nothing much larger sits one base from this clone, and base qualities are not available. The sample belongs to a study of response to subunit inactivated influenza vaccine (dated by TCRdb to the late 2010s). With regard to the full study: The study used deep quantitative T cell receptor repertoire profiling to track responses to a trivalent subunit inactivated influenza vaccine. Findings and caveats that apply to the study as a whole: It was suggested by the authors that each seasonal influenza vaccination may recruit only a limited number of new T cells.

Preparation of the library involved RT-PCR. Sequencing took place on an Illumina HiSeq 2500. TCRdb cleaned the public reads at Q25 with fastp, built clones with MiXCR and kept in-frame beta chains. Identical CDR3 protein sequences are pooled into one entry, listed with their most common genes and DNA. The sample table shows about 650,000 distinct CDR3 sequences, and more than 15% are seen once. About 9.9% of the sample is held by the ten biggest clonotypes. The source is a man aged 50-60 years who received an inactivated influenza vaccine. Donor details come from another sample of the same person, matched by shared clones. Here the sequenced sample was PBMCs from blood, taken about 12 days after vaccination.

This receptor has the CDR3 CASSPIRATGGGYNEQFF. The DNA sequence reads TGTGCCAGCTCACCAATCCGGGCAACAGGGGGCGGCTACAATGAGCAGTTCTTC. In this chain, TRBV18 is recombined with TRBJ2-1; TRBD1 agrees with 9 junctional bases. CDR1 and CDR2 were assigned from the germline V gene as KGHSH and LQKENI. Relative to germline, V is missing 2 bases and J is missing 3 bases, with 11 bases of the junction outside any gene match. Counted from cysteine to phenylalanine, this CDR3 has 18 amino acids. Just the 54-base CDR3 DNA is kept, in frame starting at base 1. This CDR3, with the reference TRBV18 and TRBJ2-1 proteins standing in past its ends, gives the full variable domain NAGVMQNPRHLVRRRGQEARLRCSPMKGHSHVYWYRQLPEEGLKFMVYLQKENIIDESGMPKERFSAEFPKEGPSILRIQQVVRGDSAAYFCASSPIRATGGGYNEQFFGPGTRLTVL.